This TCR beta chain was documented in a study of technical replicates of blood from four donors listed by TCRdb under 2017. From its cysteine to its phenylalanine, the CDR3 spans 16 amino acids. Of the read, only the CDR3 DNA is kept; its 48 bases are in frame from base 1. The germline V end is reduced by 0 bases and the J end by 2 bases; junction bases left unmatched: 5. CDR1 SGHRS and CDR2 YFSETQ are derived from the germline V gene. The sample holds one count of this clone. Its antigen remains undetermined. Nothing much larger sits one base from this clone, and base qualities are not available. To prepare the library, the immunoSEQ multiplex PCR assay was applied. The immuneACCESS repertoire file appears here via TCRdb, limited to in-frame rearrangements. These files lack a portion of the clones; in checked studies, under half of the deficit traces to unresolved V genes, and the cause of the others is not known. The sample table records fewer than 85,000 clones; around 94% of these occur just once. Jointly, the top ten make up roughly 0.25% of the sample.

The specimen was T cells isolated from PBMCs. The clonotype originates from a human donor in good health. The rearrangement joined TRBV5-1 to TRBJ1-2, with 9 central nucleotides matching TRBD1. The sequenced DNA: TGCGCCAGCAGCTTGGGAGGACAGGGGTTGAACTATGGCTACACCTTC. Its translation is CASSLGGQGLNYGYTF.